This section outlines one T cell receptor (beta chain) sequence together with its context. What it recognizes is unknown. Extracted total RNA amounted to at least 5.5 micrograms for each sample. Combining a sample-barcoded 5' primer with a J-beta primer mix, a second PCR ran for roughly 7 to 12 cycles. From the 5' RACE reads, TCRdb called clonotypes with MiXCR, one entry per CDR3 protein. The table has about 2 million distinct CDR3 sequences, about 49% seen once. These data come from a study of blood T cells in healthy people across ages. Study outcomes and limitations: Underestimates were what the diversity estimates from one million T cells were considered to be.

Germline assignment: CDR1 DFQATT and CDR2 SNEGSKA (reference sequence). There are 17 residues in the CDR3. V gave up 4 bases and J gave up 10 bases; unmatched junction bases: 20. The sample comprised blood. This receptor was obtained from a woman aged 40 to 50 in good health. This chain connects TRBV20-1 to TRBJ2-1; 9 nucleotides match TRBD2. The DNA for the CDR3 is TGCAGTGCTAATTATCGGCTAGCGGGGAATCCAACCTACGAGCAGTTCTTC. Protein: CSANYRLAGNPTYEQFF.